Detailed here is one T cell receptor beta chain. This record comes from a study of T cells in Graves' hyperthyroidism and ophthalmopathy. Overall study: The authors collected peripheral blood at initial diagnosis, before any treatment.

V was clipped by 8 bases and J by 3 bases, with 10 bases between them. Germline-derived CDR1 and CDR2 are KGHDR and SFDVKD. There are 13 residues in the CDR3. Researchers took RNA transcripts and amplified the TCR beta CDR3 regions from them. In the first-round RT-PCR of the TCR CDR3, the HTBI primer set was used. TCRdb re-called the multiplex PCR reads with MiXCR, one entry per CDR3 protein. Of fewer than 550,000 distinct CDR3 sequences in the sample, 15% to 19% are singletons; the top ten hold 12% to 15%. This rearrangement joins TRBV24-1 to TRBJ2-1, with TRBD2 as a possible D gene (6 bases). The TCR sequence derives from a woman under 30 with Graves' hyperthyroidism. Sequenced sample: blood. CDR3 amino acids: CATTSGVYNEQFF. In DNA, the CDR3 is TGTGCCACCACTTCGGGGGTCTACAATGAGCAGTTCTTC.